This T cell receptor (beta chain) is from a study of blood T cell repertoires in COVID-19. Study-level background: In each case, the material was cDNA or gDNA derived from T cells, B-cell-depleted T cells, or PBMCs.

This CDR3 has 14 amino acids. Germline-derived CDR1 and CDR2 are SNHLY and FYNNEI. Trimming removed 10 bases from V and 0 bases from J, with 10 bases in between. Followed over time, Seattle patients had been enrolled while infection was active. Original processing methods: Cell counts per sample came from amplifying reference gene primers. Assay used: immunoSEQ multiplex PCR; TCRdb lists only in-frame clones, some missing. The V and J calls and clone size are taken from that table; D and trimming were inferred from the DNA. The sample comprises more than 65,000 clones, approximately 83% of which are singletons, and about 6.9% rests with the top ten.

The TCR sequence derives from a man younger than 40 with COVID-19, enrolled during active disease. This chain joins TRBV2 and TRBJ2-6; D uncertain. The source material was peripheral blood. In DNA, the CDR3 is TGTGCCACCCATCAAATCTCTGGGGCCAACGTCCTGACTTTC. Translating gives CATHQISGANVLTF.